The rows below give T cell receptor beta chains drawn from one sample of a study of cytomegalovirus exposure and HLA in healthy donors. The assay was immunoSEQ multiplex PCR, and TCRdb's table has in-frame clones only and misses some. The sample consists of roughly 300,000 clones, 75% to 90% of them appearing once. The sample consisted of PBMCs. These receptors all come from a woman in her twenties or thirties in good health and CMV-seropositive. The CDR3 runs from the conserved cysteine through the conserved F or W. The order of the fields is CDR3 protein, CDR3 DNA, clone size, D gene, J gene, V gene. A D gene is named only where the DNA matches it firmly. Size is omitted from some rows. Given values are once, few, many or a class for expanded clones.

CASAVGTNQPQHF	TGTGCCAGCGCGGTGGGAACCAATCAGCCCCAGCATTTT	NA	NA	TRBJ1-5	TRBV7-3
CASSESGGQPSYEQYF	TGTGCCAGCAGTGAAAGCGGGGGCCAGCCCTCCTACGAGCAGTACTTC	NA	TRBD2	TRBJ2-7	TRBV6-1
CASSLYPWNEQYF	TGTGCCAGCAGCTTATACCCTTGGAACGAGCAGTACTTC	once	NA	TRBJ2-7	TRBV11-2
CASSQLDREAGELFF	TGTGCCAGCAGCCAATTGGACAGGGAGGCCGGGGAGCTGTTTTTT	NA	TRBD1	TRBJ2-2	TRBV4-2
CASSPTGSEAFF	TGTGCCAGCAGCCCGACAGGGTCTGAAGCTTTCTTT	NA	TRBD1	TRBJ1-1	TRBV9
CASSKTGKGYTF	TGTGCCAGCAGTAAGACAGGGAAAGGCTACACCTTC	NA	TRBD1	TRBJ1-2	TRBV28
CATSRDEGRVYEQYF	TGTGCCACCAGCAGAGATGAGGGCAGGGTTTACGAGCAGTACTTC	once	NA	TRBJ2-7	TRBV15
CASSTAAGLYGYTF	TGTGCCAGCAGCACAGCTGCAGGGTTATATGGCTACACCTTC	NA	NA	TRBJ1-2	TRBV7-9
CASSYGTSQDTQYF	TGTGCCAGCAGTTACGGTACTAGCCAGGATACGCAGTATTTT	NA	NA	TRBJ2-3	TRBV6-5
CASTLPAGAPKEQYF	TGTGCCAGCACCCTCCCTGCAGGGGCGCCTAAGGAGCAGTACTTC	NA	NA	TRBJ2-7	TRBV11-2
CASSERQITYNSPLHF	TGTGCCAGCAGTGAACGACAGATCACCTATAATTCACCCCTCCACTTT	few	NA	TRBJ1-6	TRBV2
CSVGAGSNQPQHF	TGCAGCGTTGGAGCGGGGTCCAATCAGCCCCAGCATTTT	NA	NA	TRBJ1-5	TRBV29-1